The 15 T cell receptor beta chains below come from one sample, sequenced in a study of vaccination and CD4 T cells after COVID-19 (dated by TCRdb to the early 2020s). The intended sense of this specimen's treatment or condition label: roughly ten-day PBMC culture with coronavirus spike peptide pools or control peptides (ViraFEST assay). Receptor amplification or capture employed PCR. The listed sequencing device is Illumina iSeq 100. DNA from cultured CD4+ T cells underwent TCR sequencing with the Oncomine TCR Beta short-read assay at the Johns Hopkins FTIC core. TCRdb itself trimmed the public reads at Q25 with fastp, ran MiXCR and retained productive beta chains. Here each entry gathers all rows of one CDR3 protein and keeps the most common genes and DNA. In this sample the table shows about 15,000 distinct CDR3 sequences, 40% to 60% of which occur a single time. About 16% of the sample is held by the ten biggest clonotypes.

No antigen has been assigned to these receptors. Here the sequenced sample was CD4+ T cells from blood, cultured in vitro, taken before SARS-CoV-2 vaccination. The receptors originated from a human donor who had recovered from COVID-19.

This clonotype was seen a handful of times. The chain couples TRBV19 to TRBJ2-4, with a possible D match to TRBD2 (5 bases). The CDR3 runs to 13 residues. The germline CDR1 and CDR2 sequences are LNHDA and SQIVND (reference sequence). Trimming pared 6 bases from V and 8 bases from J, leaving 14 bases between. CDR3 DNA: TGTGCCAGTAGGCCGCAAGGGAGAGACATTCAGTACTTC. Translating gives CASRPQGRDIQYF.

This clonotype was counted a few times. This chain links TRBV5-1 with TRBJ2-2; the D gene could be TRBD1 or TRBD2 (5 bases each). Trimming took 0 bases from V and 6 from J, leaving 18 bases between them. The germline V gene encodes CDR1 SGHRS and CDR2 YFSETQ. The CDR3 has 17 amino acids. The CDR3 bases are TGCGCCAGCAGCTTGGCGGTGCGAGGGGCGGAGGCCGGGGAGCTGTTTTTT. It is translated as CASSLAVRGAEAGELFF.

V and J are TRBV24-1 and TRBJ1-2; possibly TRBD1 for D (5 bases). CDR3 length: 14 residues. Trimming removed 3 bases at V and 6 bases at J, with 13 bases between. In germline, CDR1 is KGHDR, CDR2 SFDVKD. CDR3 residues: CATSDPGRGDGYTF. The CDR3 nucleotides are TGTGCCACCAGTGATCCCGGCCGGGGGGATGGCTACACCTTC.

CDR3 in DNA: TGTGCCAGCAGCCCCATCACGACAGATACGCAGTATTTT. Residues: CASSPITTDTQYF. The V and J genes are TRBV6-2 or TRBV6-3 and TRBJ2-3; D ambiguous. The CDR3 extends over 13 amino acids. V was cut by 6 bases and J by 3 bases, with 10 bases left in between. The germline CDR1 and CDR2 sequences are MNHEY and SVGEGT.

This clonotype was recorded a few times. This chain joins TRBV20-1 and TRBJ2-2; 8 bases are a match to TRBD2. CDR1 and CDR2 (germline): DFQATT, SNEGSKA (reference sequence). The J segment lost 0 bases and the V segment lost 5 bases, leaving 11 bases of the junction unmatched. The length of the CDR3 is 17 residues. CDR3 sequence reads: CSAHPLTSGANTGELFF. As DNA, the CDR3 is TGCAGTGCTCACCCACTAACTAGCGGAGCGAACACCGGGGAGCTGTTTTTT.

V gene TRBV20-1 combines with J gene TRBJ1-6, with a tentative D call TRBD1 (5 bases). V gave up 3 bases and J gave up 8 bases, with 17 bases separating them. The germline CDR1 and CDR2 sequences are DFQATT and SNEGSKA (reference sequence). There are 15 residues in the CDR3. The CDR3 DNA sequence: TGCAGTGCTAGCACGCCCGGGGCAGGGTATTCACCCCTCCACTTT. Translated, it gives CSASTPGAGYSPLHF.

The chain recombines TRBV19 with TRBJ2-2; the match to TRBD1 covers 9 bases. Germline loops: CDR1 LNHDA, CDR2 SQIVND (reference sequence). The CDR3 has 17 amino acids. The ends lost 5 bases at V and 6 bases at J; junction bases unmatched: 13. The CDR3 DNA follows: TGTGCCAGTAGTGTTTTAACCGGGACAGGGTGGGCCGGGGAGCTGTTTTTT. This codes for CASSVLTGTGWAGELFF.

The chain employs TRBV6-2 or TRBV6-3 and TRBJ2-5; D possibly uses TRBD1 or TRBD2 (5 bases each). Germline CDR1 reads MNHEY; CDR2 reads SVGEGT. With 2 bases removed from V and 2 bases from J, the gap between germline ends came to 18 bases. The CDR3 contains 17 residues. The chain's CDR3 is CASSYTGGPRRQETQYF. As DNA, the CDR3 is TGTGCCAGCAGTTACACAGGAGGTCCCCGACGGCAAGAGACCCAGTACTTC.

The CDR3 loop is CSAREGSFGEQYF. CDR3 bases: TGCAGTGCTAGAGAGGGCTCCTTCGGCGAGCAGTACTTC. The chain is built from TRBV20-1 and TRBJ2-7, with no clear D. The CDR3 length is 13 residues. Trimming removed 0 bases at V and 6 bases at J, with 12 bases between. Germline V CDR1 and CDR2: DFQATT, SNEGSKA (reference sequence).

This rearrangement joins TRBV19 to TRBJ1-2; the match to TRBD1 covers 8 bases. Germline assignment: CDR1 LNHDA and CDR2 SQIVND (reference sequence). V lost 6 bases to trimming and J lost 8 bases; unmatched junction nucleotides: 20. The length of the CDR3 is 17 residues. CDR3 DNA: TGTGCCAGTAGCAAACCCCGGACGCAGGACAGGGAAGAGGGCTACACCTTC. Translation gives CASSKPRTQDREEGYTF.

The CDR3 loop reads CASSLGQGADTQYF. The DNA of the CDR3 is TGTGCCAGCAGCTTAGGTCAGGGGGCAGATACGCAGTATTTT. V and J are TRBV7-2 and TRBJ2-3; TRBD1 agrees at 7 bases. Germline CDR1 reads SGHTA; CDR2 reads FQGNSA. J lost 4 bases, V lost 1 base, and 2 bases had no gene match. This CDR3 has 14 residues.

J is TRBJ1-1 and V is TRBV4-2, with no clear D. The germline gives CDR1 LGHNA, CDR2 YNFKEQ. With 0 bases removed from V and 11 bases from J, the gap between germline ends came to 22 bases. The CDR3 spans 16 residues. The chain's CDR3 is CASSQELIKMGASAFF. CDR3 DNA sequence: TGTGCCAGCAGCCAAGAACTTATAAAAATGGGAGCATCGGCTTTCTTT.

This clonotype was detected a few times. The chain couples TRBV6-1 to TRBJ2-7; 11 bases line up with TRBD2. The CDR3 contains 15 residues. Unmatched junction bases numbered 12, after V lost 8 bases and J lost 6 bases. Germline values: CDR1 MNHNS, CDR2 SASEGT. The DNA for the CDR3 is TGTGCCAGCCGTCTCGAAATTAGCGGGAGGGCCGAGCAGTACTTC. Translation gives CASRLEISGRAEQYF.

The rearrangement uses TRBV20-1 and TRBJ2-5; unclear D gene. Germline CDR1 is DFQATT and CDR2 is SNEGSKA (reference sequence). V lost 1 base to trimming and J lost 7 bases, with 13 bases between them. The CDR3 runs to 13 residues. The DNA of the CDR3 is TGCAGTGCTAGAGTCATAGCCGTTGTGACCCAGTACTTC. This sequence encodes CSARVIAVVTQYF.

V is TRBV6-5 and J is TRBJ1-5; a possible D gene is TRBD1 (5 bases). V was pared by 2 bases and J by 3 bases, with 11 bases between. The CDR3 is 15 residues long. Per the germline V gene, CDR1 is MNHEY and CDR2 is SVGAGI. CDR3 nucleotides: TGTGCCAGCAGTTACCGTGGGGGAATCAATCAGCCCCAGCATTTT. Its protein is CASSYRGGINQPQHF.